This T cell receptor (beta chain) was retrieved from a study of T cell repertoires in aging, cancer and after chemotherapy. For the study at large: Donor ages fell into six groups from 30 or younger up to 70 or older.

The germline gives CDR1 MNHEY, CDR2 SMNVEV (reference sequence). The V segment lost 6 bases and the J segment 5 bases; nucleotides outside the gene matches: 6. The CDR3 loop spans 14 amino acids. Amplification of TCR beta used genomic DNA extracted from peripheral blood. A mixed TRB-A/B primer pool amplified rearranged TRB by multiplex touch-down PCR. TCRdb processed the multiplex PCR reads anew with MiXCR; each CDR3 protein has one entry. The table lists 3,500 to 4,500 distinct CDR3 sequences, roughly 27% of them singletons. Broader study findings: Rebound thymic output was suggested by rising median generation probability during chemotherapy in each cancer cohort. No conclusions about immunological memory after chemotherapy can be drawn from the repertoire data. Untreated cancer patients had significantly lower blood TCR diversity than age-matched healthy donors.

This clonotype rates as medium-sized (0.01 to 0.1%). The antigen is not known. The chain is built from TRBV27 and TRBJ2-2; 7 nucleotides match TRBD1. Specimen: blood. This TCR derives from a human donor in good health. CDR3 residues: CASSVTQGTGELFF. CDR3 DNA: TGTGCCAGCAGCGTCACACAGGGGACCGGGGAGCTGTTTTTT.